The rows below give T cell receptor beta chains drawn from one sample of a study of post-analysis software for immune sequencing data. Each CDR3 protein gets one entry after TCRdb re-called the PCR reads with MiXCR. The table shows about 430,000 distinct CDR3 sequences, with more than 30% occurring only once. Sample: blood. Every receptor here comes from a girl aged 2-10 years with multiple sclerosis. CDR3s include the opening cysteine and the closing phenylalanine or tryptophan. D genes are given only for firm matches.

d_call	v_call	cdr3_aa
.	TRBV7-2	CASSLAETSTDTQYF
TRBD2	TRBV5-1	CASSLSQRGLGEQFF
.	TRBV6-5	CASSEQGRDQPQHF
TRBD2	TRBV4-3	CASSQDMTSGSHNEQFF
TRBD2	TRBV14	CASSNGLAGYYEQYF
TRBD1	TRBV5-1	CASRPTGTGLLGGTDTQYF
.	TRBV4-1	CASSQVGQEYGYTF
.	TRBV4-3	CASSLYSANYGYTF
TRBD2	TRBV5-1	CASSLDRTRRTDTQYF
.	TRBV6-2/TRBV6-3	CASSYQRTYTARDEQYF
.	TRBV29-1	CSVWRSGANVLTF
.	TRBV7-2	CASSLVRQSTYEQYF
TRBD1	TRBV20-1	CSADRGGGDNEQFF
.	TRBV7-9	CASMIQGGTDTRYF
.	TRBV21-1	CASQIRGSLLDNEQFF
.	TRBV5-1	CASSLFSTADTQYF
.	TRBV6-5	CASSYSGGGETQYF
TRBD1	TRBV2	CASSDSLRDRLNIQYF
TRBD1	TRBV11-1	CASSAGTGSTGELFF
.	TRBV6-5	CASSYSTSYNEQFF
.	TRBV3-1	CASSPSGTDTQYF
.	TRBV7-2	CTSSLGGSDEQFF
.	TRBV6-5	CASSYTDSRSTEAFF
TRBD2	TRBV9	CASSRSGSSYNEQFF
TRBD2	TRBV9	CASSPGLAENNEQFF
TRBD1	TRBV6-1	CASSEAGTGAYEQYF
.	TRBV15	CATSRDGGLNNEQFF
.	TRBV29-1	CSVGRADGYTF
.	TRBV20-1	CSADLRDEQYF
TRBD1	TRBV10-2	CASSSDRGKNTEAFF
.	TRBV3-1	CASSYQGTTGANVLTF
TRBD1	TRBV20-1	CSARAGTGGSPLHF
.	TRBV5-1	CASRRASTDTQYF
TRBD2	TRBV4-2	CASSQDHLLAGGSNTGELFF
TRBD2	TRBV3-1	CASSQDRLLADSYEQYF